The 32 T cell receptor beta chains listed next were all sequenced from one sample in a study of long-term antiretroviral therapy in people with HIV. Runs used v3.0 of the immunoSEQ assay and were done at survey level. Assay: immunoSEQ multiplex PCR; the TCRdb copy retains only in-frame clones and omits some. There are 26,000 or so clones in the sample; about 83% occur only once, and roughly 5.5% lies in the top ten. The sample here was unsorted PBMCs, taken 3 years after starting antiretroviral therapy. These receptors all come from a man aged 18-30 years with HIV.

With respect to this clone: The junction departs from germline at one end; a sequencing error may be responsible. CDR3 loop: CASSDGDSLWGVF. CDR3 bases: TGTGCCAGCAGTGATGGCGACAGCCTATGGGGGGTCTTC. V gene TRBV2 combines with J gene TRBJ2-1; maybe TRBD2 (6 bases). The length of the CDR3 is 13 residues. Germline loops: CDR1 SNHLY, CDR2 FYNNEI.

This chain links TRBV5-5 with TRBJ1-5, with 9 bases fitting TRBD1. CDR1 SGHKS and CDR2 YYEKEE come from the germline V gene (reference sequence). The V and J ends lost 3 bases and 3 bases, in that order; junction bases with no gene match: 16. The CDR3 sequence is 19 residues long. CDR3 loop: CASSSRGQGLVGDNQPQHF. CDR3 DNA: TGTGCCAGCAGCTCCCGGGGACAGGGTCTGGTTGGAGACAATCAGCCCCAGCATTTT.

This clone was seen a few times. V gene TRBV28 combines with J gene TRBJ2-7; D possibly corresponds to TRBD1 (5 bases). The CDR3 length is 17 residues. V was cut by 3 bases and J by 2 bases, with 20 bases left in between. CDR1 MDHEN and CDR2 SYDVKM come from the germline V gene. CDR3 nucleotides: TGTGCCAGCAGTTTCCCCCCATGGCAGGGTACCACCTACGAGCAGTACTTC. This gives the protein CASSFPPWQGTTYEQYF.

DNA for the CDR3: TGTGCCAGCAGCGTCGGACTGAGCACAGATACGCAGTATTTT. As protein: CASSVGLSTDTQYF. V usage is TRBV9 and J usage is TRBJ2-3; D perhaps matches TRBD2 (5 bases). The germline gives CDR1 SGDLS, CDR2 YYNGEE. The CDR3 consists of 14 residues. V was clipped by 2 bases and J by 0 bases, with 7 bases between them.

The CDR3 bases are TGCGCCAGCAGCTCCCTTAGCGGGGCGCTCTCCTACGAGCAGTACGTC. It encodes CASSSLSGALSYEQYV. The chain recombines TRBV5-1 with TRBJ2-7, with 8 bases matching TRBD2. The CDR3 consists of 16 residues. Looked up from germline, CDR1 is SGHRS and CDR2 is YFSETQ. The ends lost 3 bases at V and 0 bases at J; junction bases unmatched: 8.

The rearrangement joins TRBV7-9 to TRBJ1-2; no clear D. V was shortened by 4 bases and J by 0 bases, with 12 bases between the two germline ends. This CDR3 has 15 amino acids. From germline, CDR1 is SEHNR and CDR2 FQNEAQ (reference sequence). The CDR3 region is CASSSDRAANYGYTF. CDR3 DNA: TGTGCCAGCAGCTCCGATAGGGCGGCTAACTATGGCTACACCTTC. Complete variable domain (other parts from reference TRBV7-9 and TRBJ1-2): DTGVSQNPRHKITKRGQNVTFRCDPISEHNRLYWYRQTLGQGPEFLTYFQNEAQLEKSRLLSDRFSAERPKGSFSTLEIQRTEQGDSAMYLCASSSDRAANYGYTFGSGTRLTVV.

This chain joins TRBV25-1 and TRBJ2-1, with a weak D call TRBD2 (5 bases). This CDR3 has 14 residues. Germline V lookup: CDR1 MGHDK, CDR2 SYGVNS. Trimming shortened V by 0 bases and J by 7 bases, and 10 bases separated the two germline ends. Here the CDR3 DNA reads TGTGCCAGCAGTGAATATGAGGGTAAAAATGAGCAGTTCTTC. Its protein product is CASSEYEGKNEQFF.

This clone has only one observation. This chain uses TRBV7-8 with TRBJ2-2, with D possibly being TRBD2 (6 bases). Between the trimmed V and J ends, which lost 4 bases and 2 bases, there was a span of 17 bases. Germline loops: CDR1 SGHVS, CDR2 FQNEAQ. CDR3 size: 17 residues. This CDR3 is CASSSHPRGINTGELFF. The CDR3 DNA reads TGTGCCAGCAGCTCCCACCCCCGCGGGATTAACACCGGGGAGCTGTTTTTT.

This sequence joins TRBV27 and TRBJ1-1; D possibly corresponds to TRBD1 (5 bases). CDR3 length: 15 residues. CDR1 is MNHEY, CDR2 SMNVEV, per germline (reference sequence). V gave up 5 bases and J gave up 3 bases, with 16 bases separating them. The CDR3 sequence: CASSVGLWGDTEAFF. CDR3 bases: TGTGCCAGCAGTGTGGGACTCTGGGGGGACACTGAAGCTTTCTTT.

V gene TRBV7-6 combines with J gene TRBJ2-5; TRBD2 aligns across 7 bases. The germline V gene encodes CDR1 SGHVS and CDR2 FNYEAQ. CDR3 length: 17 residues. After removal of 5 bases from V and 3 bases from J, the junction contained 15 bases not matched to a gene. The CDR3 here is CASSPNWGGAVEETQYF. In nucleotides, the CDR3 is TGTGCCAGCAGCCCTAACTGGGGAGGGGCAGTTGAAGAGACCCAGTACTTC.

The chain employs TRBV7-9 and TRBJ2-7; perhaps TRBD2 as D (5 bases). Trimming pared 5 bases from V and 4 bases from J, leaving 15 bases between. Per the germline V gene, CDR1 is SEHNR and CDR2 is FQNEAQ (reference sequence). The CDR3 loop spans 14 amino acids. In DNA, the CDR3 is TGTGCCAGCAGCCCGTCGACTACAGCGTACGAGCAGTACGTC. It yields the protein CASSPSTTAYEQYV.

CDR3 loop: CASSVGQVNTEAFF. In nucleotides, the CDR3 is TGTGCCAGCAGTGTGGGACAGGTAAACACTGAAGCTTTCTTT. V and J are TRBV6-1 and TRBJ1-1; 8 bases fit TRBD1. CDR1 and CDR2 (germline): MNHNS, SASEGT. The CDR3 has 14 amino acids. The V and J ends lost 4 bases and 2 bases, in that order; junction bases with no gene match: 3.

The V call is TRBV2, the J call TRBJ1-4; tentatively, D is TRBD1 (5 bases). The CDR3 is 12 amino acids. V was trimmed by 8 bases and J by 6 bases, leaving 10 bases between them. Germline V gene sequence: CDR1 SNHLY, CDR2 FYNNEI. The CDR3 sequence: CASQGEHEKLFF. Here the CDR3 DNA reads TGTGCCAGCCAAGGGGAACATGAAAAACTGTTTTTT.

This clone was detected only a few times. This chain joins TRBV6-5 and TRBJ2-7; 8 bases agree with TRBD1. The CDR3 loop spans 14 amino acids. Germline V CDR1 and CDR2: MNHEY, SVGAGI. The trim removed 5 bases at V and 6 bases at J, leaving 9 bases unmatched. In DNA form, the CDR3 reads TGTGCCAGCAGTAACCGGGACAGGAACCTCGAGCAGTACTTC. Its protein is CASSNRDRNLEQYF.

J is TRBJ2-7 and V is TRBV5-6, with a tentative D call TRBD1 (5 bases). Trimming removed 0 bases at V and 5 bases at J, with 12 bases between. Germline V lookup: CDR1 SGHDT, CDR2 YYEEEE. The CDR3 extends over 14 amino acids. CDR3 DNA: TGTGCCAGCAGCTTGGCAGGGCGCTTCCACGAGCAGTACGTC. This codes for CASSLAGRFHEQYV.

The table lists this clone with a count of one. The V and J genes are TRBV10-3 and TRBJ2-3; a possible D gene is TRBD2 (6 bases). Germline V lookup: CDR1 ENHRY, CDR2 SYGVKD. CDR3 length: 15 amino acids. Trimming shortened V by 4 bases and J by 0 bases, and 11 bases separated the two germline ends. This chain's CDR3 is CAISGSGTSTDTQYF. The CDR3 nucleotides read TGTGCCATCAGTGGTAGCGGAACTAGCACAGATACGCAGTATTTT.

The chain carries TRBV2 and TRBJ1-5; D remains unclear. This CDR3 is built from 15 residues. V lost 5 bases, J lost 2 bases, and 13 bases lay in between. Germline CDR1 is SNHLY and CDR2 is FYNNEI. The CDR3 here is CASSLFGLGNQPQHF. Written as DNA, the CDR3 is TGTGCCAGCAGTCTGTTTGGCCTGGGCAATCAGCCCCAGCATTTT.

The chain employs TRBV11-2 and TRBJ2-1; D ambiguous. CDR3 length: 14 residues. V was trimmed by 0 bases and J by 8 bases, leaving 11 bases between them. Germline V gene lookup returns CDR1 SGHAT and CDR2 FQNNGV. The CDR3 region has the DNA TGTGCCAGCAGCTTAGATCTCGCGGTGTATGAGCAGTTCTTC. This translates into CASSLDLAVYEQFF.

This chain connects TRBV5-1 to TRBJ2-7, with 7 nucleotides matching TRBD1. CDR1 is SGHRS and CDR2 is YFSETQ in the germline V gene. The trim removed 0 bases at V and 5 bases at J, leaving 5 bases unmatched. CDR3 length: 14 residues. The CDR3 reads CASSLGAQGNEQYV. In DNA, the CDR3 is TGCGCCAGCAGCTTGGGTGCACAGGGGAACGAGCAGTACGTC.

This chain joins TRBV7-9 and TRBJ2-3; D gene unclear. Germline CDR1 is SEHNR and CDR2 is FQNEAQ (reference sequence). V was shortened by 4 bases and J by 4 bases, with 6 bases between the two germline ends. This CDR3 region has 12 residues. CDR3 sequence (DNA): TGTGCCAGCAGCTCCCAGCCAGATACGCAGTATTTT. Translated: CASSSQPDTQYF.

V usage is TRBV28 and J usage is TRBJ1-1; the D is unclear. V lost 6 bases, J lost 6 bases, and 11 bases lay in between. CDR3 length equals 12 residues. Germline V gene data show CDR1 as MDHEN and CDR2 as SYDVKM. CDR3 region: CASRSSRAEAFF. In DNA form, the CDR3 reads TGTGCCAGCAGGTCCAGTCGCGCTGAAGCTTTCTTT.

This clone came up a few times. J is TRBJ2-2 and V is TRBV6-1; maybe TRBD2 (6 bases). This CDR3 spans 14 amino acids. Germline V gene sequence: CDR1 MNHNS, CDR2 SASEGT. The V end lost 11 bases, the J end lost 3 bases, and 16 bases lay between the germline ends. The CDR3 loop reads CAAHGGTYTGELFF. CDR3 bases: TGTGCCGCCCATGGGGGGACCTACACCGGGGAGCTGTTTTTT.

The chain joins TRBV28 to TRBJ1-2, with D possibly matching TRBD1 (6 bases). Germline V gives CDR1 MDHEN, CDR2 SYDVKM. Between the trimmed V and J ends, which lost 3 bases and 2 bases, there was a span of 16 bases. The CDR3 contains 16 residues. CDR3 in amino acids: CASSLAGARGNYGYTF. Written as DNA, the CDR3 is TGTGCCAGCAGTTTGGCGGGGGCGAGGGGAAACTATGGCTACACCTTC.

The chain links TRBV7-9 to TRBJ2-1, with D possibly matching TRBD1 (7 bases). The CDR3 covers 17 residues. Trimming removed 5 bases from V and 0 bases from J, with 17 bases in between. The germline gives CDR1 SEHNR, CDR2 FQNEAQ (reference sequence). Here the CDR3 reads CASSTRGDPSSYNEQFF. As DNA, the CDR3 is TGTGCCAGCAGCACCAGGGGGGACCCGAGCTCCTACAATGAGCAGTTCTTC.

The chain is built from TRBV7-9 and TRBJ1-2; possibly TRBD1 for D (5 bases). CDR1 and CDR2 from the germline V gene are SEHNR and FQNEAQ (reference sequence). CDR3 length: 15 residues. V was clipped by 3 bases and J by 2 bases, with 13 bases between them. The CDR3 protein is CASSFGRVGNYGYTF. The CDR3 DNA follows: TGTGCCAGCAGCTTTGGCAGGGTTGGGAACTATGGCTACACCTTC.

This clone was seen only once. The chain employs TRBV4-1 and TRBJ2-3; 7 bases agree with TRBD1. Per germline, CDR1 MGHRA and CDR2 YSYEKL. Trimming removed 2 bases from V and 2 bases from J; junction bases left unmatched: 7. This CDR3 is 16 amino acids long. The chain's CDR3 is CASSQQTGFTTDTQYF. In DNA, the CDR3 is TGCGCCAGCAGCCAACAGACAGGGTTCACCACAGATACGCAGTATTTT.

The chain recombines TRBV18 with TRBJ1-5; 7 nucleotides align to TRBD1. J gave up 5 bases and V 3 bases, and 7 bases lay outside the gene matches. Germline V gives CDR1 KGHSH, CDR2 LQKENI. There are 15 residues in the CDR3. As DNA, the CDR3 is TGTGCCAGCTCACCTCGGACAGGTTGGGATCAGCCCCAGCATTTT. This codes for CASSPRTGWDQPQHF.

V and J are TRBV28 and TRBJ1-5; D remains unclear. This CDR3 is built from 12 residues. Per germline, CDR1 MDHEN and CDR2 SYDVKM. V gave up 8 bases and J gave up 3 bases, with 8 bases separating them. The DNA for the CDR3 is TGTGCCAGCCAAGGGAACAATCAGCCCCAGCATTTT. Amino acids: CASQGNNQPQHF.

The chain carries TRBV6-1 and TRBJ2-7; D is perhaps TRBD1 or TRBD2 (6 bases each). Germline values: CDR1 MNHNS, CDR2 SASEGT. V lost 4 bases and J lost 0, with 10 bases in between. The CDR3 is made up of 14 amino acids. CDR3 sequence (DNA): TGTGCCAGCAGTGGAGGGGGGAGCTCCTACGAGCAGTACTTC. This gives the protein CASSGGGSSYEQYF.

The rearrangement links TRBV19 to TRBJ2-7, with D possibly TRBD1 on 5 matching bases. V lost 4 bases and J lost 1, with 8 bases in between. The CDR3 covers 13 residues. Germline V gene lookup returns CDR1 LNHDA and CDR2 SQIVND (reference sequence). In DNA form, the CDR3 reads TGTGCCAGTAGTACAGCAGGGTCCTACGAGCAGTACTTC. Protein product: CASSTAGSYEQYF. The full variable domain, its missing parts supplied by reference TRBV19 and TRBJ2-7, is DGGITQSPKYLFRKEGQNVTLSCEQNLNHDAMYWYRQDPGQGLRLIYYSQIVNDFQKGDIAEGYSVSREKKESFPLTVTSAQKNPTAFYLCASSTAGSYEQYFGPGTRLTVT.

The J gene is TRBJ2-5, the V gene TRBV7-9, with 7 bases matching TRBD1. This CDR3 has 14 residues. Germline CDR1 reads SEHNR; CDR2 reads FQNEAQ (reference sequence). With V trimmed by 0 bases and J by 3 bases, 1 base remained unmatched. This chain's CDR3 is CASSLAGQKETQYF. In DNA form, the CDR3 reads TGTGCCAGCAGCTTAGCGGGACAGAAAGAGACCCAGTACTTC.

In DNA form, the CDR3 reads TGTGCCAGCTCACCACCGGGACAGAAGAGGGGAACTGAAGCTTTCTTT. It yields the protein CASSPPGQKRGTEAFF. This chain connects TRBV18 to TRBJ1-1; 7 nucleotides align to TRBD1. Germline V lookup: CDR1 KGHSH, CDR2 LQKENI. There are 16 residues in the CDR3. Unmatched junction bases numbered 9, after V lost 0 bases and J lost 5 bases.